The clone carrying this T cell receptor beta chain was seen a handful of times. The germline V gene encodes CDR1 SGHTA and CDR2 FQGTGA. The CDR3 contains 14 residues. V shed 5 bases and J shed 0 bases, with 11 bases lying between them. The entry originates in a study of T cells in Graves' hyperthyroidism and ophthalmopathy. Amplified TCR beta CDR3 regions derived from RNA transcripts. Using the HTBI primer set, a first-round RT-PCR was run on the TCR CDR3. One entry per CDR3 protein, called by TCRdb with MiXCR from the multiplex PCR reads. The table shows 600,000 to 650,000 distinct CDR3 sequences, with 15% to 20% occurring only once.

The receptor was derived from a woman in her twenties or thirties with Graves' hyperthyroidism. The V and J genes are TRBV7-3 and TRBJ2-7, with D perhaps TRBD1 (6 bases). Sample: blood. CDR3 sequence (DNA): TGTGCCAGCAGCCGGGACACTTTCTCCTACGAGCAGTACTTC. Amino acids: CASSRDTFSYEQYF. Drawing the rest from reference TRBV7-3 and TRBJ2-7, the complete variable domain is GAGVSQTPSNKVTEKGKYVELRCDPISGHTALYWYRQSLGQGPEFLIYFQGTGAADDSGLPNDRFFAVRPEGSVSTLKIQRTERGDSAVYLCASSRDTFSYEQYFGPGTRLTVT.